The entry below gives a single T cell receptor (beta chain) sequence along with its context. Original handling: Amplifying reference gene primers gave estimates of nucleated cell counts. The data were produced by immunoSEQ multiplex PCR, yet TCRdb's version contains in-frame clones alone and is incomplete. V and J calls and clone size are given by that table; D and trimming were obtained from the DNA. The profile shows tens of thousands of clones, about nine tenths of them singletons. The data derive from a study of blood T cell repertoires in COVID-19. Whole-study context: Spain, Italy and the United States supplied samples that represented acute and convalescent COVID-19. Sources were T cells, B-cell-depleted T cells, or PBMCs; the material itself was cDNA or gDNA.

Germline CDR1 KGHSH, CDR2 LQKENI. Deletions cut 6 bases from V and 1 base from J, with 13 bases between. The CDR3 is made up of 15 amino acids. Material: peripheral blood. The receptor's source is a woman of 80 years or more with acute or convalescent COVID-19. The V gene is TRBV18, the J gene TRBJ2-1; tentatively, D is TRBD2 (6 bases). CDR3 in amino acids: CASSPNGGSYNEQFF. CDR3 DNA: TGTGCCAGCTCCCCCAATGGGGGGTCCTACAATGAGCAGTTCTTC. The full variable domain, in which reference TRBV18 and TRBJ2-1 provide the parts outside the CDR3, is NAGVMQNPRHLVRRRGQEARLRCSPMKGHSHVYWYRQLPEEGLKFMVYLQKENIIDESGMPKERFSAEFPKEGPSILRIQQVVRGDSAAYFCASSPNGGSYNEQFFGPGTRLTVL.